This is a list of T cell receptor beta chains from one sample in a study of human T cells and chemical hapten exposure. MiXCR, run by TCRdb on the 5' RACE reads, gives a single entry per CDR3 protein. The data show more than 140,000 distinct CDR3 sequences, over 3.5% seen once. These receptors were collected from a female donor in good health. CDR3s include the opening cysteine and the closing phenylalanine or tryptophan. A D gene is named only where the DNA matches it firmly. Clone size is stated in some rows and not others, as once, few, many or a class when expanded.

>TRBV7-9|TRBJ2-1|many|.
TGTGCCAGCACCGACCACAATGAGCAGTTCTTC
CASTDHNEQFF
>TRBV6-1|TRBJ2-7|many|.
TGTGCCAGCAGTGAAGGAATGTACGAGCAGTACTTC
CASSEGMYEQYF
>TRBV6-5|TRBJ1-2|many|.
TGTGCCAGCAGTTACTCCCAGAACTATGGCTACACCTTC
CASSYSQNYGYTF
>TRBV6-2/TRBV6-3|TRBJ2-7|many|.
TGTGCCAGCAGTGACCGCTACGAGCAGTACTTC
CASSDRYEQYF
>TRBV15|TRBJ2-3|many|.
TGTGCCACCAGCGGGACCGTCACAGATACGCAGTATTTT
CATSGTVTDTQYF
>TRBV2|TRBJ2-3|many|TRBD2
TGTGCCAGCACCAATGGGCGCGGACTAGCGGGGGGAGATACGCAGTATTTT
CASTNGRGLAGGDTQYF
>TRBV20-1|TRBJ2-7|many|.
TGCAGTGCTAGAGGTACAGGGCCCCACGAGCAGTACTTC
CSARGTGPHEQYF
>TRBV7-3|TRBJ1-2|many|TRBD1
TGTGCCAGCAGCTTAGCCGAGACAGGGTCGACCTACACCTTC
CASSLAETGSTYTF
>TRBV13|TRBJ2-7|many|TRBD1
TGTGCCAGCAGCTTAGCCCTTCGGTTGGACAGGAATCAATACGAGCAGTACTTC
CASSLALRLDRNQYEQYF
>TRBV4-1|TRBJ2-1|once|TRBD2
TGCGCCAGCAGCCAGGGACTAGCGGATGACAATGAGCAGTTCTTC
CASSQGLADDNEQFF
>TRBV7-2|TRBJ2-7|many|TRBD1
TGTGCCAGCAGATTGACCGGGACAGGGTCCTACGAGCAGTACTTC
CASRLTGTGSYEQYF
>TRBV6-5|TRBJ2-3|many|TRBD2
TGTGCCAGCACCCCTGGGACTAGCGGGGGCTACACAGATACGCAGTATTTT
CASTPGTSGGYTDTQYF
>TRBV7-2|TRBJ1-2|many|.
TGTGCCAGCAGCTTAGAGGAGTTCTATGGCTACACCTTC
CASSLEEFYGYTF
>TRBV4-3|TRBJ2-3|many|.
TGCGCCAGCAGCCAGGGTACAGGGACTCACACAGATACGCAGTATTTT
CASSQGTGTHTDTQYF
>TRBV20-1|TRBJ1-4|many|TRBD1
TGCAGTGCTAGAGTTTGGACAGGGGGACTAGGGAAACTGTTTTTT
CSARVWTGGLGKLFF
>TRBV29-1|TRBJ1-2|many|.
TGCAGCGTTGGAGACGGGGGAAACTATGGCTACACCTTC
CSVGDGGNYGYTF
>TRBV5-4|TRBJ2-1|many|TRBD1
TGTGCCAGCAGCCCTCCGGGACAGATCTACAATGAGCAGTTCTTC
CASSPPGQIYNEQFF
>TRBV9|TRBJ1-2|many|.
TGTGCCAGCAGCGAGGTCAGCACTAACTATGGCTACACCTTC
CASSEVSTNYGYTF
>TRBV7-2|TRBJ2-7|many|TRBD1
TGTGCCAGCAGGCGGGACAGGAGCTCCTACGAGCAGTACTTC
CASRRDRSSYEQYF
>TRBV7-3|TRBJ2-3|.|TRBD2
TGTGCCAGCAGCCCCCTGGTCGAGCGGGGGAACACAGATACGCAGTATTTT
CASSPLVERGNTDTQYF
>TRBV7-9|TRBJ1-1|many|.
TGTGCCAGCAGCTTAACGTACGTCACGAACACTGAAGCTTTCTTT
CASSLTYVTNTEAFF
>TRBV4-3|TRBJ2-7|few|TRBD2
TGCGCCAGCAGCCTACGTGGGGGGGGCTCCTACGAGCAGTACTTC
CASSLRGGGSYEQYF
>TRBV4-1|TRBJ1-3|many|.
TGCGCCAGCAGTCGGACAGAAGAAGGAAACACCATATATTTT
CASSRTEEGNTIYF
>TRBV7-9|TRBJ2-5|many|TRBD2
TGTGCCAGCAGCTTCACTAGCGGTAACCAAGAGACCCAGTACTTC
CASSFTSGNQETQYF
>TRBV7-6|TRBJ2-3|many|TRBD2
TGTGCCAGCAGCTTGGGGGCCACTAGCGGGGGGGCCGCAGATACGCAGTATTTT
CASSLGATSGGAADTQYF
>TRBV28|TRBJ1-2|many|.
TGTGCCAGCAGTGCACAACTGATCTATGGCTACACCTTC
CASSAQLIYGYTF
>TRBV5-1|TRBJ2-1|few|TRBD2
TGCGCCAGCAGCATAAGGGGACTAGCGGGGGGGAGCTCCTACAATGAGCAGTTCTTC
CASSIRGLAGGSSYNEQFF
>TRBV10-3|TRBJ2-6|many|.
TGTGCCATCAGTGGAGGCAACGTCCTGACTTTC
CAISGGNVLTF